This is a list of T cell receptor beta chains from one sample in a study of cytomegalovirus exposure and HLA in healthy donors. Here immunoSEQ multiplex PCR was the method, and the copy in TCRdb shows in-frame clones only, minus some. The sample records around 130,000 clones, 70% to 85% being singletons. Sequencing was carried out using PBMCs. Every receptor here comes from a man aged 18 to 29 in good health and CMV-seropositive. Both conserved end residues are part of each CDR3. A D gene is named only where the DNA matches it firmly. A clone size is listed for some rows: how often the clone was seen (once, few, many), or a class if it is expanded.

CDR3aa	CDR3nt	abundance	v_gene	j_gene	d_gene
CASTETPVTNEKLFF	TGTGCCAGTACGGAGACCCCTGTGACTAATGAAAAACTGTTTTTT	NA	TRBV19	TRBJ1-4	NA
CASSISWAAELDEQFF	TGTGCCAGTAGTATTAGCTGGGCAGCGGAGCTGGATGAGCAGTTCTTC	NA	TRBV19	TRBJ2-1	NA
CATSRQGASEKLFF	TGTGCCACCAGCAGACAGGGGGCTAGCGAAAAACTGTTTTTT	NA	TRBV15	TRBJ1-4	TRBD1
CASSLTSGSFSTDTQYF	TGCGCCAGCAGCTTGACTAGCGGATCCTTTAGCACAGATACGCAGTATTTT	NA	TRBV5-1	TRBJ2-3	TRBD2
CASSSPGRANTGELFF	TGTGCCAGCAGTTCCCCCGGGAGGGCGAACACCGGGGAGCTGTTTTTT	NA	TRBV27	TRBJ2-2	TRBD2
CASSRILGRNSPLHF	TGTGCCAGCAGCCGCATACTGGGCCGTAATTCGCCCCTCCACTTT	NA	TRBV2	TRBJ1-6	NA
CASRRLAGGGETQYF	TGTGCCAGCAGGCGACTAGCGGGGGGCGGGGAGACCCAGTACTTC	NA	TRBV2	TRBJ2-5	TRBD2
CASTTDSLGEKLFF	TGTGCCAGCACCACGGACAGCTTGGGTGAAAAACTGTTTTTT	few	TRBV27	TRBJ1-4	NA
CASSPGTYYEQYF	TGTGCCAGCTCACCCGGGACATACTACGAGCAGTACTTC	NA	TRBV18	TRBJ2-7	NA
CASSLGDRVLQGPEQFF	TGTGCCAGCAGCTTGGGGGACAGGGTCCTCCAGGGGCCGGAGCAGTTCTTC	NA	TRBV11-2	TRBJ2-1	TRBD1
CASSLGGYQPQHF	TGTGCCAGCAGCTTAGGAGGGTATCAGCCCCAGCATTTT	NA	TRBV11-2	TRBJ1-5	NA
CASSDSNTEAFF	TGTGCCAGCAGTGACTCGAACACTGAAGCTTTCTTT	NA	TRBV6-1	TRBJ1-1	NA
CASSQGSGGGNEKLFF	TGCGCCAGCAGCCAGGGCTCTGGGGGGGGTAATGAAAAACTGTTTTTT	NA	TRBV4-1	TRBJ1-4	NA
CASSRLGAAYEQYF	TGTGCTAGCAGCCGTCTGGGAGCTGCCTACGAGCAGTACTTC	NA	TRBV7-7	TRBJ2-7	NA
CASSSGGVYGYTF	TGTGCCAGTAGCTCAGGGGGCGTCTATGGCTACACCTTC	few	TRBV19	TRBJ1-2	TRBD1
CASSPIDTAYEQYF	TGCGCCAGCAGCCCTATTGACACAGCCTACGAGCAGTACTTC	NA	TRBV5-1	TRBJ2-7	NA
CASSLYFTDTQYF	TGTGCCAGCAGCTTGTACTTCACAGATACGCAGTATTTT	NA	TRBV5-4	TRBJ2-3	NA